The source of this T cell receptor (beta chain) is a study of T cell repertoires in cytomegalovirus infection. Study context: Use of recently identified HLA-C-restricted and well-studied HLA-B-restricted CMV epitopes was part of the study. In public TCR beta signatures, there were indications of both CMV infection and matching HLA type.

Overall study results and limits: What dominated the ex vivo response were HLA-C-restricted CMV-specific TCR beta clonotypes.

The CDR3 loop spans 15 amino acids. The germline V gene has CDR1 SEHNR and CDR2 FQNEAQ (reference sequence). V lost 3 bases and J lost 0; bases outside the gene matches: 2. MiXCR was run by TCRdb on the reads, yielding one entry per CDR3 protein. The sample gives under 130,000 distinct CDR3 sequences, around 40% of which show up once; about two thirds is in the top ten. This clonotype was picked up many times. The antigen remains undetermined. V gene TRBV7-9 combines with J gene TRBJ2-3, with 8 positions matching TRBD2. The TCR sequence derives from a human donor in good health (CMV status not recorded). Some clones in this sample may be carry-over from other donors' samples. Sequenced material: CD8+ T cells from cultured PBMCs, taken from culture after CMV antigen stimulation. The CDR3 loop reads CASSFSGGSTDTQYF. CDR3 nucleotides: TGTGCCAGCAGCTTCAGCGGGGGCAGCACAGATACGCAGTATTTT.